This T cell receptor (beta chain) stems from a study of cytomegalovirus exposure and HLA in healthy donors. This clone came up once. PCR employed 60 Vbeta and 13 Jbeta primers. Method: immunoSEQ multiplex PCR; TCRdb's copy keeps in-frame clones and lacks some. The sample holds roughly 170,000 clones, just over 75% seen once. The V gene's germline CDR1 is SNHLY and CDR2 FYNNEI. There are 16 residues in the CDR3. The germline V and J ends were trimmed by 5 bases and 0 bases, with 14 bases remaining between them. The chain uses TRBV2 and TRBJ1-5; D not resolved. The clonotype comes from a woman in her twenties or thirties in good health and CMV-seropositive. Source material: PBMCs. CDR3 DNA: TGTGCCAGCAGTTTAGACTTTTCTTATAGCAATCAGCCCCAGCATTTT. Translating gives CASSLDFSYSNQPQHF.